Below are 28 T cell receptor beta chains sequenced from a single sample in a study of PD-1 blockade in classical Hodgkin lymphoma. Each patient experienced a relapse that followed autologous stem cell transplantation, and brentuximab vedotin exposure varied. The method was immunoSEQ multiplex PCR; TCRdb's version includes in-frame clones alone and lacks a portion of them. The repertoire consists of 40,000 to 45,000 clones, with around four fifths occurring once and the leading ten covering under 15%. Sequencing used peripheral blood mononuclear cells (PBMCs), obtained at baseline. These receptors all come from a human donor with classical Hodgkin lymphoma.

The DNA of the CDR3 is TGTGCCAGCAGTCCGACCAGACAGGGAAAACTGTTTTTT. This sequence encodes CASSPTRQGKLFF. V usage is TRBV6-5 and J usage is TRBJ1-4; 7 bases are shared with TRBD1. The V gene's germline CDR1 is MNHEY and CDR2 SVGAGI. The CDR3 covers 13 residues. The ends lost 5 bases at V and 10 bases at J; junction bases unmatched: 7.

The rearrangement links TRBV9 to TRBJ2-1; 11 bases line up with TRBD2. V shed 3 bases, J shed 8 bases, and the junction held 7 bases outside the gene matches. Germline CDR1 SGDLS, CDR2 YYNGEE. The CDR3 sequence is 15 residues long. CDR3 sequence: CASSAWTSGFYEQFF. The CDR3 DNA reads TGTGCCAGCAGCGCCTGGACTAGCGGGTTCTATGAGCAGTTCTTC.

The chain uses TRBV23-1 and TRBJ2-3; 7 positions agree with TRBD1. Being an ORF, TRBV23-1 has a function that is uncertain. The CDR3 runs 17 residues. The ends lost 7 bases at V and 2 bases at J; junction bases unmatched: 15. The CDR3 DNA follows: TGCGCCAGCACCCCCCGGGGCGCAGGGGGTTCCACAGATACGCAGTATTTT. Translation: CASTPRGAGGSTDTQYF.

This chain joins TRBV28 and TRBJ1-4; D possibly corresponds to TRBD1 (6 bases). The germline gives CDR1 MDHEN, CDR2 SYDVKM. V lost 5 bases and J lost 3, with 13 bases in between. The CDR3 runs 15 residues. In DNA form, the CDR3 reads TGTGCCAGCAGTCCTATGGGACACGCTAATGAAAAACTGTTTTTT. It is translated as CASSPMGHANEKLFF.

This sequence joins TRBV5-1 and TRBJ2-3; no reliable D call. The CDR3 is 14 residues long. Germline V gene lookup returns CDR1 SGHRS and CDR2 YFSETQ. Trimming left V 0 bases short and J 4 bases short, with 9 bases between. CDR3 in amino acids: CASSLDGEADTQYF. The CDR3 DNA is TGCGCCAGCAGCTTGGATGGAGAAGCAGATACGCAGTATTTT.

The chain has TRBV6-5 and TRBJ1-2; 11 bases are shared with TRBD1. The germline V gene has CDR1 MNHEY and CDR2 SVGAGI. V lost 0 bases to trimming and J lost 7 bases; unmatched junction nucleotides: 1. This CDR3 spans 14 amino acids. The CDR3 here is CASSYSGQGGGYTF. In nucleotides, the CDR3 is TGTGCCAGCAGTTACTCGGGACAGGGGGGTGGCTACACCTTC.

This clone was seen only once. The chain employs TRBV13 and TRBJ2-1; TRBD1 matches at 8 bases. Germline lookup yields CDR1 PRHDT and CDR2 FYEKMQ (reference sequence). The CDR3 is 15 residues long. Trimming cost V 5 bases and J 0 bases; bases outside gene matches: 3. CDR3 region: CASSADRGSYNEQFF. For the CDR3, the DNA is TGTGCCAGCAGCGCAGACAGGGGCTCCTACAATGAGCAGTTCTTC.

This chain joins TRBV11-2 and TRBJ1-1; the D is unclear. Germline lookup yields CDR1 SGHAT and CDR2 FQNNGV. Trimming pared 4 bases from V and 11 bases from J, leaving 20 bases between. This CDR3 spans 14 amino acids. The DNA of the CDR3 is TGTGCCAGCAGCTGGGATCTAGGAACGGGTAGGGCTTTCTTT. It specifies CASSWDLGTGRAFF.

This sequence joins TRBV20-1 and TRBJ1-4; D gene ambiguous. The CDR3 runs 11 residues. Trimming pared 8 bases from V and 10 bases from J, leaving 14 bases between. Germline CDR1 DFQATT, CDR2 SNEGSKA (reference sequence). The CDR3 spells CSSLRWGKLFF. CDR3 DNA sequence: TGCAGTTCTTTAAGGTGGGGAAAACTGTTTTTT.

This clone was recorded a few times. The chain recombines TRBV2 with TRBJ2-2; no firm D call. Trimming took 2 bases from V and 7 from J, leaving 5 bases between them. The V gene's germline CDR1 is SNHLY and CDR2 FYNNEI. The CDR3 is made up of 12 amino acids. CDR3 sequence reads: CASSEFVGELFF. The CDR3 DNA reads as TGTGCCAGCAGTGAATTTGTCGGGGAGCTGTTTTTT.

J is TRBJ2-3 and V is TRBV9, with 11 bases that match TRBD2. The CDR3 contains 15 residues. Germline V CDR1 and CDR2: SGDLS, YYNGEE. Trimming at V came to 4 bases and at J to 6 bases, leaving 7 bases not matched to a gene. The CDR3 nucleotides are TGTGCCAGCAGCCCTTTAGCGGGGGGGCGGGATACGCAGTATTTT. Translating gives CASSPLAGGRDTQYF.

The gene calls are TRBV4-1 and TRBJ1-2, with D tentatively TRBD1 (5 bases). Germline values: CDR1 MGHRA, CDR2 YSYEKL. Trimming pared 0 bases from V and 2 bases from J, leaving 13 bases between. The CDR3 is 16 residues long. CDR3 DNA: TGCGCCAGCAGCCAAGAGGGGCGTTTATTGAACTATGGCTACACCTTC. Translating it yields CASSQEGRLLNYGYTF.

The genes are TRBV27 and TRBJ2-3; D unclear. The CDR3 runs to 14 residues. V lost 1 base and J 1 base, leaving 6 bases between the germline ends. In germline, CDR1 is MNHEY, CDR2 SMNVEV (reference sequence). The chain's CDR3 is CASSLFSRTDTQYF. As DNA, the CDR3 is TGTGCCAGCAGTTTATTCAGCCGCACAGATACGCAGTATTTT.

The V gene is TRBV19, the J gene TRBJ1-5; 7 nucleotides agree with TRBD1. V lost 3 bases, J lost 5 bases, and 10 bases stayed unmatched. The CDR3 covers 16 residues. Germline V lookup: CDR1 LNHDA, CDR2 SQIVND (reference sequence). CDR3 in DNA: TGTGCCAGTAGTATTACAGCGGCAGGGGGATATCAGCCCCAGCATTTT. Protein sequence: CASSITAAGGYQPQHF.

This chain joins TRBV5-5 and TRBJ2-7, with TRBD1 matching over 9 bases. V was clipped by 0 bases and J by 0 bases; unmatched bases: 7. The CDR3 length is 17 residues. Germline assignment: CDR1 SGHKS and CDR2 YYEKEE (reference sequence). CDR3 DNA sequence: TGTGCCAGCAGCTTGGTATCTGTACAGGGGGCCTCCTACGAGCAGTACTTC. It specifies CASSLVSVQGASYEQYF.

This chain joins TRBV9 and TRBJ2-3; the D gene is possibly TRBD1 (6 bases). The CDR3 covers 15 residues. Germline loops: CDR1 SGDLS, CDR2 YYNGEE. V lost 1 base and J 2 bases, leaving 11 bases between the germline ends. CDR3 residues: CASSVTGIVTDTQYF. The CDR3 region has the DNA TGTGCCAGCAGCGTAACAGGGATTGTCACAGATACGCAGTATTTT.

This chain connects TRBV4-3 to TRBJ1-1; D remains unclear. V shed 1 base and J shed 6 bases, with 15 bases lying between them. Germline V CDR1 and CDR2: LGHNA, YSLEER. The length of the CDR3 is 15 residues. CDR3 DNA sequence: TGCGCCAGCAGCCAAGTACCACTCGACGCGCCTGAAGCTTTCTTT. It specifies CASSQVPLDAPEAFF.

The sample holds a few counts of this clone. The J gene is TRBJ1-1, the V gene TRBV6-6, with a weak D call TRBD1 (5 bases). The CDR3 extends over 14 amino acids. Germline V CDR1 and CDR2: MNHNY, SVGAGI (reference sequence). V lost 7 bases and J 3 bases, leaving 15 bases between the germline ends. The CDR3 DNA follows: TGTGCCAGCAATTCACTGGGCAGGGACACTGAAGCTTTCTTT. Protein sequence: CASNSLGRDTEAFF.

The chain has TRBV7-6 and TRBJ2-5, with a weak D call TRBD2 (6 bases). The V and J ends lost 3 bases and 1 base respectively, with 9 bases between them. CDR3 length: 14 residues. CDR1 SGHVS and CDR2 FNYEAQ come from the germline V gene. The CDR3 region is CASSFGGGQETQYF. The CDR3 nucleotides read TGTGCCAGCAGCTTTGGGGGAGGCCAAGAGACCCAGTACTTC.

This clone showed up just a few times. Other DNA sequences in the sample encode the same CDR3. The chain joins TRBV6-6 to TRBJ1-1, with D maybe TRBD1 (5 bases). Germline V gene lookup returns CDR1 MNHNY and CDR2 SVGAGI (reference sequence). There are 14 residues in the CDR3. V lost 2 bases to trimming and J lost 1 base, with 8 bases between them. CDR3 sequence: CASSYGGENTEAFF. CDR3 nucleotide sequence: TGTGCCAGCAGTTACGGGGGAGAGAACACTGAAGCTTTCTTT.

The J gene is TRBJ2-3, the V gene TRBV14; D is possibly TRBD1 or TRBD2 (5 bases each). Germline loops: CDR1 SGHDN, CDR2 FVKESK. Trimming cost V 1 base and J 6 bases, with 8 bases left between them. This CDR3 has 13 amino acids. CDR3 DNA: TGTGCCAGCAGCCAAGGGGGGTCGGATACGCAGTATTTT. Translated: CASSQGGSDTQYF.

This clone was detected a few times. This chain connects TRBV5-5 to TRBJ2-7, with a possible D match to TRBD1 (5 bases). V shed 2 bases and J shed 3 bases, with 18 bases lying between them. This CDR3 is built from 16 residues. Germline CDR1 SGHKS, CDR2 YYEKEE (reference sequence). The CDR3 here is CASSLGAQGIVYEQYF. The CDR3 nucleotides are TGTGCCAGCAGCTTAGGGGCTCAGGGAATAGTCTACGAGCAGTACTTC.

The J gene is TRBJ2-5, the V gene TRBV6-1; D uncertain. The germline CDR1 and CDR2 sequences are MNHNS and SASEGT. This CDR3 is built from 13 residues. V was shortened by 3 bases and J by 0 bases, with 5 bases between the two germline ends. CDR3 DNA: TGTGCCAGCAGTGATTTTTACCAAGAGACCCAGTACTTC. It specifies CASSDFYQETQYF.

This chain links TRBV10-2 with TRBJ2-6; the D gene is possibly TRBD2 (6 bases). Germline CDR1 WSHSY, CDR2 SAAADI. The CDR3 consists of 14 residues. Trimming cost V 7 bases and J 0 bases, with 7 bases left between them. The CDR3 region has the DNA TGCGCCAGCAAGGAGGGCTCTGGGGCCAACGTCCTGACTTTC. It specifies CASKEGSGANVLTF.

The V gene is TRBV6-1, the J gene TRBJ1-2; TRBD1 aligns across 7 bases. The V gene end was trimmed by 4 bases and the J gene end by 6 bases; junction bases not matched to a gene: 5. Germline V gene sequence: CDR1 MNHNS, CDR2 SASEGT. This CDR3 has 13 amino acids. CDR3 protein: CASSGQGQDGYTF. The CDR3 bases are TGTGCCAGCAGTGGACAGGGTCAGGATGGCTACACCTTC.

The V gene is TRBV30, the J gene TRBJ1-1; D not resolved. The germline V and J ends were trimmed by 0 bases and 2 bases, with 7 bases remaining between them. Germline lookup yields CDR1 GTSNPN and CDR2 SVGIG (reference sequence). The CDR3 covers 13 residues. CDR3 loop: CAWSVHSNTEAFF. DNA of the CDR3: TGTGCCTGGAGTGTACACAGCAACACTGAAGCTTTCTTT.

This chain links TRBV21-1 with TRBJ2-1; the table gives TRBD2 as D, unverified against the DNA. TRBV21-1 is designated a pseudogene. The CDR3 extends over 21 amino acids. DNA for the CDR3: TGTGCCAGCAGCAAACCGGGCGGCGGGGTGTTCGATAGGAGCTCCTACAATGAGCAGTTCTTC. Translation: CASSKPGGGVFDRSSYNEQFF.

The V call is TRBV11-2, the J call TRBJ2-5; 8 bases align to TRBD1. The junction had 3 bases not matched to a gene; V was cut back by 5 bases and J by 1 base. Looked up from germline, CDR1 is SGHAT and CDR2 is FQNNGV. The CDR3 has 14 residues. CDR3 sequence reads: CASSLGQGQETQYF. The CDR3 region has the DNA TGTGCCAGCAGCCTAGGACAGGGCCAAGAGACCCAGTACTTC.